These T cell receptor beta chains were read from a single sample in a study of CD8 T cells in ankylosing spondylitis. TCRdb recomputed calls from the 5' RACE reads with MiXCR, one row per CDR3 protein. Here the sample spans about 360,000 distinct CDR3 sequences, roughly 22% being singletons. Sequencing was carried out using blood, either unsorted or a sorted T cell fraction (not recorded which). The receptor source for this set is a male donor with ankylosing spondylitis or in good health (not recorded which). Both conserved end residues are part of each CDR3. The D gene is left open where the match is weak. Size is stated for part of the rows, as once, few or many counts, or as a class when the clone is expanded.

CDR3	DNA	size	D	V	J
CASSHVGEYEQYF	TGCGCCAGCAGCCATGTCGGAGAGTACGAGCAGTACTTC	.	.	TRBV4-1	TRBJ2-7
CASTPPAQGYEQFF	TGTGCCAGCACCCCACCAGCTCAGGGGTATGAGCAGTTCTTC	many	.	TRBV12-3/TRBV12-4	TRBJ2-1
CSARDQTDSGEWYEQFF	TGCAGTGCTAGAGATCAGACAGATAGCGGGGAGTGGTATGAGCAGTTCTTC	.	TRBD2	TRBV20-1	TRBJ2-1
CASSFPGQGLGELFF	TGTGCCAGCAGCTTTCCGGGACAGGGTTTAGGGGAGCTGTTTTTT	few	TRBD1	TRBV7-9	TRBJ2-2
CASSVFGSNYGYTF	TGTGCCAGCAGCGTGTTCGGGTCTAACTATGGCTACACCTTC	.	.	TRBV9	TRBJ1-2
CSALPLSGGAYNEQFF	TGCAGTGCCCTCCCGCTTAGCGGGGGAGCCTACAATGAGCAGTTCTTC	few	TRBD2	TRBV20-1	TRBJ2-1
CASSATGPGELFF	TGTGCCAGCAGTGCGACAGGGCCCGGGGAGCTGTTTTTT	.	TRBD1	TRBV12-3/TRBV12-4	TRBJ2-2
CASSPLFEGSYEQYF	TGTGCCAGCAGCCCCCTATTCGAAGGATCCTACGAGCAGTACTTC	.	.	TRBV11-2	TRBJ2-7
CAITSQASYEQYF	TGTGCCATCACCTCCCAGGCCTCCTACGAGCAGTACTTC	few	.	TRBV10-3	TRBJ2-7
CASSPTGGLADTQYF	TGTGCCAGCTCACCGACAGGGGGCCTCGCAGATACGCAGTATTTT	.	TRBD1	TRBV18	TRBJ2-3
CASSFVGRGGYEQYF	TGTGCCAGCAGTTTCGTCGGCAGGGGGGGCTACGAGCAGTACTTC	.	.	TRBV12-3/TRBV12-4	TRBJ2-7
CASTAGANEQFF	TGTGCCAGCACCGCAGGGGCCAATGAGCAGTTCTTC	few	.	TRBV6-6	TRBJ2-1
CASSLVTGRFTDTQYF	TGTGCCAGCAGTTTAGTGACAGGGAGGTTCACAGATACGCAGTATTTT	few	.	TRBV12-3/TRBV12-4	TRBJ2-3
CASSPSRDRGRYEQYF	TGTGCCAGCAGCCCTAGTCGGGACAGGGGGCGGTACGAGCAGTACTTC	.	TRBD1	TRBV7-6	TRBJ2-7
CASSLGAGEYEQYF	TGCGCCAGCAGCCTTGGGGCAGGGGAGTACGAGCAGTACTTC	few	.	TRBV5-1	TRBJ2-7
CASSNARDRFSYEQYF	TGTGCCAGCAGCAACGCGCGGGACAGATTCTCCTACGAGCAGTACTTC	.	.	TRBV7-9	TRBJ2-7
CASSQRGMGTSFEGKETQYF	TGTGCCAGCAGCCAGAGGGGGATGGGGACTTCTTTCGAGGGAAAAGAGACCCAGTACTTC	few	.	TRBV4-2	TRBJ2-5
CASSLGGPSSQYF	TGTGCCAGCAGTTTAGGGGGGCCCTCGAGCCAGTACTTC	.	.	TRBV12-3/TRBV12-4	TRBJ2-5
CAISDFTEAFF	TGTGCCATCAGTGATTTCACTGAAGCTTTCTTT	few	.	TRBV10-3	TRBJ1-1
CASLIRGGHEQYF	TGTGCCAGCTTGATACGGGGGGGCCACGAGCAGTACTTC	few	TRBD2	TRBV7-8	TRBJ2-7
CASSEMGSAYEQYF	TGTGCCAGCAGTGAGATGGGGAGTGCCTACGAGCAGTACTTC	once	.	TRBV2	TRBJ2-7
CSARTGDEQFF	TGCAGTGCCCGTACGGGGGATGAGCAGTTCTTC	few	.	TRBV20-1	TRBJ2-1
CSAPKFALELNEQYF	TGCAGTGCTCCTAAATTTGCCCTAGAGTTGAACGAGCAGTACTTC	.	.	TRBV20-1	TRBJ2-7
CASIPGTGLSNEQFF	TGTGCCAGCATCCCAGGGACAGGGCTTAGCAATGAGCAGTTCTTC	few	TRBD1	TRBV7-2	TRBJ2-1
CASMGGGHEQYF	TGTGCCAGCATGGGGGGGGGCCACGAGCAGTACTTC	few	.	TRBV12-3/TRBV12-4	TRBJ2-7
CASTVGTGGELFF	TGTGCCAGCACGGTGGGGACGGGCGGGGAGCTGTTTTTT	few	.	TRBV27	TRBJ2-2
CATSRDGGPREQYF	TGTGCCACCAGCAGAGATGGAGGGCCTCGCGAGCAGTACTTC	.	.	TRBV15	TRBJ2-7
CAWSIRTGELFF	TGTGCCTGGAGTATTCGCACCGGGGAGCTGTTTTTT	.	.	TRBV30	TRBJ2-2
CASSQDHGPYYGYTF	TGTGCCAGCAGCCAAGATCATGGGCCCTACTATGGCTACACCTTC	.	.	TRBV14	TRBJ1-2
CASTPGTGAVYEQYF	TGTGCCAGCACCCCCGGGACAGGGGCCGTCTACGAGCAGTACTTC	.	TRBD1	TRBV12-3/TRBV12-4	TRBJ2-7
CASSLTSGSSYEQYF	TGTGCCAGCAGCTTAACTAGCGGAAGCTCCTACGAGCAGTACTTC	.	TRBD2	TRBV7-9	TRBJ2-7
CASSLDATAGYEQYF	TGTGCCAGCAGCTTAGACGCGACCGCTGGCTACGAGCAGTACTTC	.	.	TRBV11-2	TRBJ2-7
CASSISGTGVEGGVEQYF	TGTGCCAGCAGTATATCCGGGACAGGAGTGGAAGGTGGGGTCGAGCAGTACTTC	.	TRBD1	TRBV2	TRBJ2-7
CATRGQGINTGELFF	TGCGCCACCCGCGGACAGGGCATAAACACCGGGGAGCTGTTTTTT	.	TRBD1	TRBV4-1	TRBJ2-2
CASSLSIQGRYEQYF	TGTGCCAGCAGTTTATCGATACAGGGAAGGTACGAGCAGTACTTC	.	.	TRBV27	TRBJ2-7
CSVEDAQLYEQYF	TGCAGCGTTGAAGACGCACAGCTGTACGAGCAGTACTTC	many	.	TRBV29-1	TRBJ2-7
CASTPGQGANYGYTF	TGTGCCAGCACTCCGGGACAGGGAGCTAACTATGGCTACACCTTC	.	TRBD1	TRBV2	TRBJ1-2
CASSWAGVGNEQFF	TGTGCCAGCAGTTGGGCAGGGGTTGGGAATGAGCAGTTCTTC	.	.	TRBV12-3/TRBV12-4	TRBJ2-1
CASSQVFPNNEQFF	TGCGCCAGCAGCCAAGTTTTCCCAAACAATGAGCAGTTCTTC	.	.	TRBV4-1	TRBJ2-1
CASSPQGSRNEQFF	TGTGCCAGCAGCCCCCAGGGAAGCAGGAATGAGCAGTTCTTC	few	.	TRBV9	TRBJ2-1
CASSPRVGSGANVLTF	TGCGCCAGCAGCCCAAGGGTAGGGTCTGGGGCCAACGTCCTGACTTTC	.	.	TRBV5-1	TRBJ2-6
CASSPKNPSNNEQFF	TGTGCCAGCAGTCCCAAGAACCCCTCAAACAATGAGCAGTTCTTC	.	.	TRBV2	TRBJ2-1
CASRLVVYEQYF	TGTGCCAGCCGCTTGGTGGTCTACGAGCAGTACTTC	.	.	TRBV2	TRBJ2-7
CSARELGGVTGELFF	TGCAGTGCTAGAGAGCTAGGGGGGGTTACCGGGGAGCTGTTTTTT	few	.	TRBV20-1	TRBJ2-2
CASTWDGIYNEQFF	TGTGCCAGCACCTGGGACGGAATATACAATGAGCAGTTCTTC	.	.	TRBV12-3/TRBV12-4	TRBJ2-1
CASSPGRGMFGEAFF	TGTGCCAGCAGCCCCGGGCGGGGGATGTTTGGTGAAGCTTTCTTT	.	.	TRBV7-9	TRBJ1-1
CAISDPDGTDTQYF	TGTGCCATCAGTGACCCCGACGGCACAGATACGCAGTATTTT	.	.	TRBV10-3	TRBJ2-3
CSATNRDSPLSEKLFF	TGCAGTGCTACCAACCGGGACTCCCCATTGAGTGAAAAACTGTTTTTT	few	.	TRBV20-1	TRBJ1-4
CASSPGAGSYEQYF	TGTGCCAGCAGCCCCGGAGCGGGATCCTACGAGCAGTACTTC	.	TRBD2	TRBV7-9	TRBJ2-7
CASSSGMGLSSYNEQFF	TGTGCCAGCAGTTCCGGAATGGGCCTGAGCTCCTACAATGAGCAGTTCTTC	.	.	TRBV27	TRBJ2-1
CASSQDRSNSPLHF	TGCGCCAGCAGCCAAGATCGGTCTAATTCACCCCTCCACTTT	.	.	TRBV4-1	TRBJ1-6
CSAPVRIDEQFF	TGCAGTGCCCCCGTGAGGATAGATGAGCAGTTCTTC	.	.	TRBV20-1	TRBJ2-1
CAWSLGAGDGYTF	TGTGCCTGGAGTTTGGGCGCGGGGGATGGCTACACCTTC	few	.	TRBV30	TRBJ1-2
CATWGGGDEQFF	TGCGCCACCTGGGGGGGCGGCGATGAGCAGTTCTTC	few	.	TRBV5-1	TRBJ2-1